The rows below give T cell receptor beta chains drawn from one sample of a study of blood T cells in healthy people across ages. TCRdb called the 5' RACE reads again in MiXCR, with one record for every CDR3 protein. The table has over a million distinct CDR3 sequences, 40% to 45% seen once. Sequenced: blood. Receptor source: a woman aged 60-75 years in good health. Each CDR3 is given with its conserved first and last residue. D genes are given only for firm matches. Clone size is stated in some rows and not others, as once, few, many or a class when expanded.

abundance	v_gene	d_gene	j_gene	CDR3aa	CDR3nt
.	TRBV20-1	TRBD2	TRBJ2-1	CSARGLAGDRYNEQFF	TGCAGTGCTAGAGGACTAGCGGGAGACCGCTACAATGAGCAGTTCTTC
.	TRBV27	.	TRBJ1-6	CASSTGTASPLHF	TGTGCCAGCAGTACAGGGACTGCTTCACCCCTCCACTTT
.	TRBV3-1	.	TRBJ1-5	CASSQDSLGVPQHF	TGTGCCAGCAGCCAAGACTCCCTTGGGGTGCCCCAGCATTTT
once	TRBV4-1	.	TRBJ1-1	CTSSPWDGAMNTEAFF	TGCACCAGCAGCCCGTGGGACGGGGCGATGAACACTGAAGCTTTCTTT
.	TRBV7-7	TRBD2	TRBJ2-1	CASSPLRLAGPYNEQFF	TGTGCCAGCAGCCCTCTCCGACTAGCGGGACCATACAATGAGCAGTTCTTC
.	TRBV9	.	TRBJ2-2	CASSDDAYTGELFF	TGTGCCAGCAGCGACGACGCTTACACCGGGGAGCTGTTTTTT
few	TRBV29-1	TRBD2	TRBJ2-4	CSVGLTRNIQYF	TGCAGCGTGGGACTAACGAGGAACATTCAGTACTTC
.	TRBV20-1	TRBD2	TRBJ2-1	CSAPLTGAGGLDGEQFF	TGCAGTGCCCCCCTTACGGGAGCGGGAGGGCTCGACGGTGAGCAGTTCTTC
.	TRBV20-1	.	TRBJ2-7	CSARDPGQGIAYEQYF	TGCAGTGCTAGAGATCCTGGGCAGGGGATTGCCTACGAGCAGTACTTC
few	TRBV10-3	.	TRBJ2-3	CAISQSNTDTQYF	TGTGCCATCAGTCAATCCAACACAGATACGCAGTATTTT
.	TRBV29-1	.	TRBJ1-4	CSVAGFSGVLNEKLFF	TGCAGCGTCGCCGGGTTTTCGGGGGTTCTTAATGAAAAACTGTTTTTT
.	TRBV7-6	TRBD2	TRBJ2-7	CAGSYEGGSGSYEQYF	TGTGCCGGCAGCTATGAGGGCGGGAGTGGGTCCTACGAGCAGTACTTC
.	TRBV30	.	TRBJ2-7	CARSPRVAVYEQYF	TGTGCCCGGAGTCCCCGGGTCGCGGTTTACGAGCAGTACTTC
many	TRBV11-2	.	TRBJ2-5	CASSVWRQETQYF	TGTGCCAGCAGCGTGTGGCGGCAAGAGACCCAGTACTTC
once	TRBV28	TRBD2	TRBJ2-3	CASRSLAGVITDTQYF	TGTGCCAGCAGAAGCCTAGCGGGAGTTATCACAGATACGCAGTATTTT
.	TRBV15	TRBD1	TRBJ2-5	CATSGGQGGQETQYF	TGTGCCACCAGCGGCGGACAGGGGGGGCAAGAGACCCAGTACTTC
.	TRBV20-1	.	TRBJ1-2	CSARSEPGGYTF	TGCAGTGCTAGGTCGGAGCCGGGGGGCTACACCTTC
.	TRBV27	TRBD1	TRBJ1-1	CASSGQGRTEAFF	TGTGCCAGCAGTGGACAGGGGCGTACTGAAGCTTTCTTT
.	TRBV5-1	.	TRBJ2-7	CASSLGASEAYEQYF	TGCGCCAGCAGCTTGGGGGCCTCCGAGGCCTACGAGCAGTACTTC
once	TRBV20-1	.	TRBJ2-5	CSSNEGLDEQYF	TGCAGTTCAAACGAGGGCCTCGATGAGCAGTACTTC
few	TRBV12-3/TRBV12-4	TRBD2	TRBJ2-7	CASSFGTSGLSTYEQYF	TGTGCCAGCAGTTTCGGGACTAGCGGCCTAAGCACCTACGAGCAGTACTTC
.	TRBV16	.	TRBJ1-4	CASSLGTLNEKLFF	TGTGCCAGCAGCCTCGGGACATTGAATGAAAAACTGTTTTTT
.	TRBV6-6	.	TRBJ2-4	CASRTPGESKNIQYF	TGTGCCAGCAGAACCCCAGGGGAGAGCAAAAACATTCAGTACTTC
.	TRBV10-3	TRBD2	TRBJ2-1	CAISDPTSGRYNEQFF	TGTGCCATCAGTGATCCGACTAGCGGACGTTACAATGAGCAGTTCTTC
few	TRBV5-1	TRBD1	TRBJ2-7	CASSLGSGQGNEQYF	TGCGCCAGCAGCTTGGGGTCCGGACAGGGGAACGAGCAGTACTTC
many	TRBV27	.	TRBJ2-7	CASSLKHPGNYEQYF	TGTGCCAGCAGTTTAAAGCATCCAGGGAACTACGAGCAGTACTTC
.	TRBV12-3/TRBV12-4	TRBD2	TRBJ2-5	CASSLRGGLAGGRGETQYF	TGTGCCAGCAGTTTAAGAGGGGGACTAGCGGGAGGAAGGGGGGAGACCCAGTACTTC
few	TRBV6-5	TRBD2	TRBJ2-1	CASSSFAGGRDEQFF	TGTGCCAGCAGTTCCTTCGCGGGAGGGCGGGATGAGCAGTTCTTC
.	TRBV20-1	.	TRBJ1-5	CSARDGQSGSNQPQHF	TGCAGTGCTAGAGACGGACAGAGTGGTAGCAATCAGCCCCAGCATTTT
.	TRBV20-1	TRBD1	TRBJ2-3	CSAVTGGADTQYF	TGCAGTGCTGTGACAGGGGGGGCAGATACGCAGTATTTT
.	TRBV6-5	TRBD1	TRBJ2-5	CASSDLDREETQYF	TGTGCCAGCAGTGACCTGGACAGGGAAGAGACCCAGTACTTC
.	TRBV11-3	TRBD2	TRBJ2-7	CASSDGLAEREQYF	TGTGCCAGCAGCGACGGACTAGCGGAGCGCGAGCAGTACTTC
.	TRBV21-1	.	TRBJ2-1	CVSSKGQGIHNEQFF	TGTGTCAGCAGCAAAGGACAGGGGATTCACAATGAGCAGTTCTTC
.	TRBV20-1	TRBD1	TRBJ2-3	CSVGQGGPDTQYF	TGCAGTGTCGGACAGGGTGGTCCAGATACGCAGTATTTT
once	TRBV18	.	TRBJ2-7	CASSQYSGSSYEQYF	TGTGCCAGCTCGCAATATAGCGGAAGCTCCTACGAGCAGTACTTC
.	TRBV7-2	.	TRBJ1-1	CASSLASVRTEAFF	TGTGCCAGCAGCTTAGCCTCCGTCCGTACTGAAGCTTTCTTT
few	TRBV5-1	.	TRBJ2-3	CASSPRETSTDTQYF	TGCGCCAGCAGCCCACGGGAGACTAGCACAGATACGCAGTATTTT
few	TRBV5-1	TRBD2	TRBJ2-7	CASSVGGGSRSYEQYF	TGCGCCAGCAGCGTGGGTGGCGGGAGTCGGTCCTACGAGCAGTACTTC
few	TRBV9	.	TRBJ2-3	CASSVESGSTDTQYF	TGTGCCAGCAGCGTAGAGAGCGGTAGCACAGATACGCAGTATTTT
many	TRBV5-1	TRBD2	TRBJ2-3	CASSLTSGGTDTQYF	TGTGCCAGCAGTTTGACTAGCGGGGGCACAGATACGCAGTATTTT
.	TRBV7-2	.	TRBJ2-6	CASSLLVRTVSGANVLTF	TGTGCCAGCAGCTTACTCGTAAGGACGGTCTCTGGGGCCAACGTCCTGACTTTC
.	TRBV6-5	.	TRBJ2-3	CASSPPLADTQYF	TGTGCCAGCAGTCCCCCCTTGGCAGATACGCAGTATTTT
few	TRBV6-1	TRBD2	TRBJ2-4	CASSETYAGLKNIQYF	TGTGCCAGCAGTGAAACTTACGCGGGACTAAAAAACATTCAGTACTTC
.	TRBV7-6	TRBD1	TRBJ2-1	CASSPPGQGMNEQFF	TGTGCCAGCAGCCCGCCGGGACAGGGGATGAATGAGCAGTTCTTC
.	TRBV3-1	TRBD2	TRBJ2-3	CASSQDRSGTRLTDTQYF	TGTGCCAGCAGCCAAGATAGGAGTGGGACTAGGCTCACAGATACGCAGTATTTT
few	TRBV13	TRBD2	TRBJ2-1	CASSLGGLARNEQFF	TGTGCCAGCAGCTTAGGGGGACTAGCCCGCAATGAGCAGTTCTTC
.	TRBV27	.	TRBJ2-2	CASSLWAGNTGELFF	TGTGCCAGCAGTTTATGGGCAGGGAACACCGGGGAGCTGTTTTTT
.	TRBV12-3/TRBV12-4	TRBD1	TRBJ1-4	CASSLDLGQGVTNEKLFF	TGTGCCAGCAGTTTAGATCTGGGACAGGGAGTAACTAATGAAAAACTGTTTTTT
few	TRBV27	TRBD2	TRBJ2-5	CASRIAGLETQYF	TGTGCCAGCAGAATAGCGGGTTTGGAGACCCAGTACTTC
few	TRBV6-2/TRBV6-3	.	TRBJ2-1	CASSYSIIQTSYNEQFF	TGTGCCAGCAGTTACTCTATCATCCAGACCTCCTACAATGAGCAGTTCTTC
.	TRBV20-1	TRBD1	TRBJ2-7	CSARDGTGIYEQYF	TGCAGTGCTAGAGACGGGACAGGGATCTACGAGCAGTACTTC
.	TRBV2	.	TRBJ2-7	CATGRQGAPHEQYF	TGTGCCACAGGACGCCAAGGGGCGCCCCACGAGCAGTACTTC